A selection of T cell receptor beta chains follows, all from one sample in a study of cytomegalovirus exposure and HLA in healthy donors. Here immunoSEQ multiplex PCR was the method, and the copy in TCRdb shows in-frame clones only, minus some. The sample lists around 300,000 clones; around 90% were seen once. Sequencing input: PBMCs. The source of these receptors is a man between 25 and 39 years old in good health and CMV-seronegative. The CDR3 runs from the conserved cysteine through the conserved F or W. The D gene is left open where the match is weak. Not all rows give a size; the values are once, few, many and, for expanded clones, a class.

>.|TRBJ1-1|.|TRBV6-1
TGTGCCAGCACGGGGAACACTGAAGCTTTCTTT
CASTGNTEAFF
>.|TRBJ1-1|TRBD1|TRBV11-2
TGTGCCAGCAGCTTAGGGAGAGCATTAGGGCAGGGGGACACCACTGAAGCTTTCTTT
CASSLGRALGQGDTTEAFF
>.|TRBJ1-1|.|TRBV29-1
TGCAGCGTTACCCAGGGAAACACTGAAGCTTTCTTT
CSVTQGNTEAFF
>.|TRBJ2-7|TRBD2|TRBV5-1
TGCGCCAGCAGCTTTAGCGGGGGTGCCTACGAGCAGTACTTC
CASSFSGGAYEQYF
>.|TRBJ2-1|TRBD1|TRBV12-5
TGTGCTAGTGGTTTGGCCACGGACAGGAATGAGCAGTTCTTC
CASGLATDRNEQFF
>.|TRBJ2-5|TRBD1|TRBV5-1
TGCGCCAGCAGCGAGGGACAGGGAAGGGAGACCCAGTACTTC
CASSEGQGRETQYF
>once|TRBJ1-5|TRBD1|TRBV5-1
TGCGCCAGCAGCCCTTCGGGACAGCCAAATCAGCCCCAGCATTTT
CASSPSGQPNQPQHF
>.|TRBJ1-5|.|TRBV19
TGTGCCAGTAGCCCCCCGGGGGTTCAGCCCCAGCATTTT
CASSPPGVQPQHF
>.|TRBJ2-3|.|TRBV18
TGTGCCAGCTCACCCTTTACAGGGACAGATACGCAGTATTTT
CASSPFTGTDTQYF
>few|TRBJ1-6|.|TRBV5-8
TGTGCCAGCAGCTTGTATCCAGGGATTAATTCACCCCTCCACTTT
CASSLYPGINSPLHF
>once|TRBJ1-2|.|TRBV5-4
TGTGCCAGCAGCTTGAGTGCTACTAACTATGGCTACACCTTC
CASSLSATNYGYTF
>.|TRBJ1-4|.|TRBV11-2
TGTGCCAGCAGCCCCCGGCGAGGGACACCGAATGAAAAACTGTTTTTT
CASSPRRGTPNEKLFF
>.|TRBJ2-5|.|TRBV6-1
TGTGCCAGCAGTGAACCAGAACAAGAGACCCAGTACTTC
CASSEPEQETQYF
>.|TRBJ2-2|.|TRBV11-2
TGTGCCAGCAGCTCCAGGGGAGTTAACACCGGGGAGCTGTTTTTT
CASSSRGVNTGELFF
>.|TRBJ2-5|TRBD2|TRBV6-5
TGTGCCAGCAGTTCCCTTCTAGCGGGGGCCCAAGAGACCCAGTACTTC
CASSSLLAGAQETQYF
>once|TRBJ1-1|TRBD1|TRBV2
TGTGCCAGCAGTCCTTGGGACAGGTCGGTTGGCACTGAAGCTTTCTTT
CASSPWDRSVGTEAFF
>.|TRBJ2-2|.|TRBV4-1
TGCGCCAGCAGCCAAGAATCAGGGGCGGTCACCGGGGAGCTGTTTTTT
CASSQESGAVTGELFF
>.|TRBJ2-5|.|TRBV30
TGTGCCTGGAGCCTCGGACAGCAAGAGACCCAGTACTTC
CAWSLGQQETQYF
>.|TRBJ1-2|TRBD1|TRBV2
TGTGCCAGCGGGTGGATCTTGACAGGGGGCTTTGGCTACACCTTC
CASGWILTGGFGYTF
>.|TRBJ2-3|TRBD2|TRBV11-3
TGTGCCAGCAGCTTAGGAAAGGTCTCTAGCGGGGGCACAGATACGCAGTATTTT
CASSLGKVSSGGTDTQYF
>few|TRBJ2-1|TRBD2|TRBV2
TGTGCCAGCAGTACAAGACTAGCGGGATACCACAATGAGCAGTTCTTC
CASSTRLAGYHNEQFF
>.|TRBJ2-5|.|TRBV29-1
TGCAGCGTTGGGGACTCCGGGACAGCCGAGACCCAGTACTTC
CSVGDSGTAETQYF
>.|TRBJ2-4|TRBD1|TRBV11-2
TGTGCCAGCAGCGGACGGACAGGACAAAACATTCAGTACTTC
CASSGRTGQNIQYF
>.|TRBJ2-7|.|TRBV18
TGTGCCAGCTCACCCGGCAGGGTATACGAGCAGTACTTC
CASSPGRVYEQYF
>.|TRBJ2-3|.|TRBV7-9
TGTGCCAGCAGCTTCCTCGGGGGAAGCACAGATACGCAGTATTTT
CASSFLGGSTDTQYF
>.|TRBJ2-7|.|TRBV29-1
TGCAGCGCTCGACAGACAGCCTCCTACGAGCAGTACTTC
CSARQTASYEQYF
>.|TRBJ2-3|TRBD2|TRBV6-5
TGTGCCAGCAGTTACCTAGCGGGGGTTAGCACAGATACGCAGTATTTT
CASSYLAGVSTDTQYF
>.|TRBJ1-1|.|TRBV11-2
TGTGCCAGCAGCTTAGGGCCCGAAGCTTTCTTT
CASSLGPEAFF
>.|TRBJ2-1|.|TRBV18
TGTGCCAGCTCGAAAGGGGGAGCTGAGCAGTTCTTC
CASSKGGAEQFF
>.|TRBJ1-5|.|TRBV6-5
TGTGCCAGCAGTTACTCGGCAGGGGCGAGCAATCAGCCCCAGCATTTT
CASSYSAGASNQPQHF
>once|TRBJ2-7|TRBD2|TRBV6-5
TGTGCCAGCAGTTTAGGTGGGGGACTAGTAGTAGGCCTTAGCTTC
CASSLGGGLVVGLSF
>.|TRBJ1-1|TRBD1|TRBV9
TGTGCCAGCAGCGTTACAGGGGCTGCTGAAGCTTTCTTT
CASSVTGAAEAFF